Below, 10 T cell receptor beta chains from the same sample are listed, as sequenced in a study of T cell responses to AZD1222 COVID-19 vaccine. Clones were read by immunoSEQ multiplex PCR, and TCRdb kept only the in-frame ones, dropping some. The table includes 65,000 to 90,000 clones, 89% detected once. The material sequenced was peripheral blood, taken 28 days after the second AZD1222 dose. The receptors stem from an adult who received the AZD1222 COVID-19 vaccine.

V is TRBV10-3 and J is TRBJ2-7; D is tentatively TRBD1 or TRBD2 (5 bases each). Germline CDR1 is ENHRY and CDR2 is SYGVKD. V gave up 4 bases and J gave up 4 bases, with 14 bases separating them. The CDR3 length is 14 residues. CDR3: CAISGQGDGYEQYV. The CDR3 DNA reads TGTGCCATCAGTGGGCAAGGGGACGGTTACGAGCAGTACGTC.

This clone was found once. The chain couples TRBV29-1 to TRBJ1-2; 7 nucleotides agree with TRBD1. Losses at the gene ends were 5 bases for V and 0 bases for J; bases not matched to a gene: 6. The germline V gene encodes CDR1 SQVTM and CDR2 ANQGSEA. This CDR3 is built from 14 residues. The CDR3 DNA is TGCAGCGTTTCGGACAGGCGAGCTAACTATGGCTACACCTTC. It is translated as CSVSDRRANYGYTF.

CDR3 region: CASSHSASSYNSPLHF. Here the CDR3 DNA reads TGCGCCAGCAGCCACTCAGCGAGCTCCTATAATTCACCCCTCCACTTT. The rearrangement links TRBV4-1 to TRBJ1-6; the D is unclear. V shed 3 bases and J shed 0 bases, with 9 bases lying between them. The CDR3 consists of 16 residues. Germline lookup yields CDR1 MGHRA and CDR2 YSYEKL.

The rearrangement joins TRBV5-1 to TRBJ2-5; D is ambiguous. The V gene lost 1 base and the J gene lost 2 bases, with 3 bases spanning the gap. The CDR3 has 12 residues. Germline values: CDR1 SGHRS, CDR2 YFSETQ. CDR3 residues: CASSLRQETQYF. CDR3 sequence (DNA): TGCGCCAGCAGCTTGCGGCAAGAGACCCAGTACTTC.

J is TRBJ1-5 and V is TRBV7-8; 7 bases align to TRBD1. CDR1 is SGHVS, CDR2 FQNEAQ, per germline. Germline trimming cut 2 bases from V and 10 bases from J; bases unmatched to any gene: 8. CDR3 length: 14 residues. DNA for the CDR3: TGTGCCAGCAGCTTATCATACAGGGGTCTACCCCAGCATTTT. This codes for CASSLSYRGLPQHF.

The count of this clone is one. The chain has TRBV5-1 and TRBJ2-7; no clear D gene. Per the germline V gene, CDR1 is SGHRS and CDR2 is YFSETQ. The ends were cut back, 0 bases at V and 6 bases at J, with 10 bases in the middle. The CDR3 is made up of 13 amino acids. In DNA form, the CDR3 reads TGCGCCAGCAGCTTGGGGTCCTCTTCCGAGCAGTACGTC. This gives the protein CASSLGSSSEQYV.

CDR3 nucleotides: TGTGCCAGCAGCCGACTGACCCCTGGGGGGAGGCCAGGGGGGACCCAGTACTTC. It codes for CASSRLTPGGRPGGTQYF. The rearrangement uses TRBV3-1 (or the pseudogene TRBV3-2) and TRBJ2-5; D possibly corresponds to TRBD1 (7 bases). Trimming took off 4 bases at V and 7 bases at J, with 28 bases between the two ends. Germline CDR1 LGHDT, CDR2 YNNKEL (reference sequence). This CDR3 spans 18 amino acids.

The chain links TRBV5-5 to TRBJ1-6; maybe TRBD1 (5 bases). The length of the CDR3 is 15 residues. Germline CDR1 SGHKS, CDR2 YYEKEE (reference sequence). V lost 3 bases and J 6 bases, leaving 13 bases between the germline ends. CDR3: CASSSWTLGNSPLHF. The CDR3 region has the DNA TGTGCCAGCAGCTCGTGGACACTCGGTAATTCACCCCTCCACTTT.

The CDR3, as DNA: TGTGCCAGCAGCTCAGCCGAGGGGACGGTTTTGTACTTC. Its translation is CASSSAEGTVLYF. V usage is TRBV7-3 and J usage is TRBJ2-5; D is tentatively TRBD1 or TRBD2 (5 bases each). V lost 4 bases and J 13 bases, leaving 19 bases between the germline ends. Germline-derived CDR1 and CDR2 are SGHTA and FQGTGA. The CDR3 runs to 13 residues.

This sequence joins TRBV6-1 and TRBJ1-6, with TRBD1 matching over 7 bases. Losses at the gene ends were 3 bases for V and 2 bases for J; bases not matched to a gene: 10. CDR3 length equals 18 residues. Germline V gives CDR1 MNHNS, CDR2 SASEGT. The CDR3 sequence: CASSDGAGGSAYNSPLHF. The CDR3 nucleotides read TGTGCCAGCAGTGATGGGGCAGGGGGATCGGCCTATAATTCACCCCTCCACTTT.